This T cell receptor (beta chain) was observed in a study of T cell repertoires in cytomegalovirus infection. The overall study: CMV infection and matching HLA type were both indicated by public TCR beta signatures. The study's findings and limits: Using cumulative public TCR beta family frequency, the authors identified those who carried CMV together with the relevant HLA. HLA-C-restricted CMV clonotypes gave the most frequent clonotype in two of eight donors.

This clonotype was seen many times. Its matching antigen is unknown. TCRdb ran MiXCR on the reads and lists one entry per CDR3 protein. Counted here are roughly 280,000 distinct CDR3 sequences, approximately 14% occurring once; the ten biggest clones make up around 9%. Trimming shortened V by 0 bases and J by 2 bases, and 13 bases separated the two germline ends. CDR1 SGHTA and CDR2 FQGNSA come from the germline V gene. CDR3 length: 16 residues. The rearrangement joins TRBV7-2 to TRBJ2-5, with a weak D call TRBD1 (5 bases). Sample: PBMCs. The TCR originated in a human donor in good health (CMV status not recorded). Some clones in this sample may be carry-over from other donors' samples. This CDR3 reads CASSLAGRTLQETQYF. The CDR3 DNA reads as TGTGCCAGCAGCTTAGCTGGGCGGACACTGCAAGAGACCCAGTACTTC.